This T cell receptor beta chain was documented in a study of cytomegalovirus exposure and HLA in healthy donors. 60 Vbeta and 13 Jbeta primers were used in PCR. Profiling relied on immunoSEQ multiplex PCR, and the TCRdb table lists in-frame clones only, not all of them. The sample holds 90,000 to 120,000 clones; around 76% are singletons and the top ten take approximately 2.6%. J lost 0 bases, V lost 5 bases, and 6 bases had no gene match. The germline V gene has CDR1 MNHNS and CDR2 SASEGT. This CDR3 region has 15 residues. The rearrangement uses TRBV6-1 and TRBJ2-7, with 8 nucleotides matching TRBD2. The sequence derives from a man in his thirties or forties in good health and CMV-seropositive. Sequencing input: PBMCs. For the CDR3, the DNA is TGTGCCAGCAGTCCCCGGGGGGGGGCCTCCTACGAGCAGTACTTC. Translation gives CASSPRGGASYEQYF.